Each of the 5 T cell receptor beta chains below was sequenced from the same sample in a study of shared clonotypes between healthy human individuals. Naive CD8 cells, CD45RO-negative and positively selected for CCR7, excluded terminally differentiated effector memory CD45RA+ cells. Sequencing was performed with immunoSEQ multiplex PCR; in TCRdb, only in-frame clones are kept and a portion is missing. The repertoire holds millions of clones, about 95% seen once, with around 1.1% in the top ten. Sequencing was done on a sample of naive CD8+ T cells sorted from blood. Source of these receptors: a man younger than 35 in good health.

The chain is built from TRBV5-1 and TRBJ2-1; D unresolved. The CDR3 totals 11 residues. Germline values: CDR1 SGHRS, CDR2 YFSETQ. V lost 0 bases and J 10 bases, leaving 5 bases between the germline ends. The CDR3 nucleotides read TGCGCCAGCAGCTTGGGCTGGGAGCAGTTCTTC. Its translation is CASSLGWEQFF.

As concerns this clone: The sample has other DNA sequences that encode this CDR3 too. The chain couples TRBV7-9 to TRBJ2-1; no definite D call. Trimming left V 0 bases short and J 6 bases short, with 6 bases between. The germline CDR1 and CDR2 sequences are SEHNR and FQNEAQ (reference sequence). This CDR3 spans 13 amino acids. CDR3 sequence: CASSLALGNEQFF. DNA for the CDR3: TGTGCCAGCAGCTTAGCGCTCGGCAATGAGCAGTTCTTC.

The count of this clone is one. A clone one base away is much larger, so this may be a read error. The chain uses TRBV30 and TRBJ1-2, with 7 bases identical to TRBD1. Germline V gene data show CDR1 as GTSNPN and CDR2 as SVGIG (reference sequence). There are 12 residues in the CDR3. After removal of 1 base from V and 4 bases from J, the junction contained 0 bases not matched to a gene. As DNA, the CDR3 is TGTGCCTGGAGTGGACAGGGCTATGGCTACACCTTC. This gives the protein CAWSGQGYGYTF. The full variable domain, rest sourced from reference TRBV30 and TRBJ1-2, is SQTIHQWPATLVQPVGSPLSLECTVEGTSNPNLYWYRQAAGRGLQLLFYSVGIGQISSEVPQNLSASRPQDRQFILSSKKLLLSDSGFYLCAWSGQGYGYTFGSGTRLTVV.

The chain carries TRBV7-2 and TRBJ2-7; D not certain. The CDR3 extends over 12 amino acids. Germline V lookup: CDR1 SGHTA, CDR2 FQGNSA. V was pared by 3 bases and J by 2 bases, with 5 bases between. This CDR3 reads CASSFDAYEQYF. CDR3 nucleotide sequence: TGTGCCAGCAGCTTTGACGCCTACGAGCAGTACTTC.

This clone was counted a single time. The chain uses TRBV6-5 and TRBJ2-7, with TRBD2 matching over 10 bases. Germline trimming cut 4 bases from V and 3 bases from J; bases unmatched to any gene: 3. The CDR3 runs to 14 residues. The germline CDR1 and CDR2 sequences are MNHEY and SVGAGI. CDR3 residues: CASSCRTSGYEQYF. The CDR3 coding sequence is TGTGCCAGCAGTTGCCGGACTAGCGGCTACGAGCAGTACTTC.